This T cell receptor (beta chain) stems from a study of PD-1 blockade in mismatch repair-deficient tumors. Study background: All were previously treated, progressing patients with about 11 mismatch repair-deficient cancer types. Study findings and constraints: Tumor-resident clones, often undetectable pretreatment in blood, expanded then contracted after pembrolizumab.

Assay used: immunoSEQ multiplex PCR; TCRdb lists only in-frame clones, some missing. The sample consists of roughly 130,000 clones, about 90% of them appearing once. PCR or immunohistochemistry showed mismatch repair deficiency in every enrolled patient. TCR sequencing covered a few patients who responded to pembrolizumab. In the case of this clone: Its cognate antigen is unknown.

Germline CDR1 MDHEN, CDR2 SYDVKM. CDR3 length equals 15 residues. V was clipped by 3 bases and J by 4 bases; unmatched bases: 6. The origin of this receptor is an adult with mismatch repair-deficient cancer. Sequencing used peripheral blood, obtained 72 weeks after starting pembrolizumab. This sequence joins TRBV28 and TRBJ2-1; TRBD1 matches at 7 bases. CDR3 in DNA: TGTGCCAGCAGTTTTCTCGACAGGGTTTACAATGAGCAGTTCTTC. Encoded protein: CASSFLDRVYNEQFF.